A selection of T cell receptor beta chains follows, all from one sample in a study of blood T cell repertoires in COVID-19. Clones were read by immunoSEQ multiplex PCR, and TCRdb kept only the in-frame ones, dropping some. The table shows about 300,000 clones, with 85% to 90% occurring only once. The sequenced material came from peripheral blood. The origin of the receptors is a woman aged 50 to 60 with COVID-19, enrolled during active disease. CDR3s include the opening cysteine and the closing phenylalanine or tryptophan. The order of the fields is D gene, J gene, clone size, V gene, CDR3 length, CDR3 DNA, CDR3 protein. A D gene is named only where the DNA matches it firmly. Clone size is given for some rows only: seen once, a few or many times, or a class if the clone is expanded.

TRBD2 | TRBJ2-1 | - | TRBV18 | 15 | TGTGCCAGCTCACCACGCGGGAGTTCCTACAATGAGCAGTTCTTC | CASSPRGSSYNEQFF
- | TRBJ1-5 | - | TRBV24-1 | 14 | TGTGCCACCAGTGACCCAGGCGGCAATCAGCCCCAGCATTTT | CATSDPGGNQPQHF
TRBD1 | TRBJ1-1 | - | TRBV18 | 14 | TGTGCCAGCTCACTGGGACAGCTGAACACTGAAGCTTTCTTT | CASSLGQLNTEAFF
- | TRBJ2-5 | - | TRBV5-1 | 15 | TGCGCCAGCAGCGTGAGCGGAGCGGTCCAAGAGACCCAGTACTTC | CASSVSGAVQETQYF
TRBD1 | TRBJ2-7 | - | TRBV6-7 | 16 | TGTGCCAGCAGGTTGGACAGGTTCCCTTCCTCCTACGAGCAGTACTTC | CASRLDRFPSSYEQYF
TRBD1 | TRBJ1-1 | - | TRBV29-1 | 14 | TGCAGCGTTGAAGATACAGGGGTTAGCACTGAAGCTTTCTTT | CSVEDTGVSTEAFF
- | TRBJ2-1 | once | TRBV4-2 | 17 | TGTGCCAGCAGCCAAGAGATTCTAGCTTCCTCCTACAATGAGCAGTTCTTC | CASSQEILASSYNEQFF
- | TRBJ2-1 | - | TRBV28 | 13 | TGTGCCAGCAGTTTTCCAGGTAACAATGAGCAGTTCTTC | CASSFPGNNEQFF
- | TRBJ1-1 | - | TRBV27 | 14 | TGTGCCAGCTGCTTAAGAAGGGGTACCACTGAAGCTTTCTTT | CASCLRRGTTEAFF
TRBD1 | TRBJ1-2 | - | TRBV19 | 14 | TGTGCCAGTACTCCCCCAGGGGGGCACTATGGCTACACCTTC | CASTPPGGHYGYTF
- | TRBJ2-5 | - | TRBV5-4 | 14 | TGTGCCAGCAGCCCCCCCGGACTTCAAGAGACCCAGTACTTC | CASSPPGLQETQYF
TRBD1 | TRBJ1-3 | - | TRBV29-1 | 18 | TGCAGCGTTGAATCCGGGGGTGGACAGGGAACGACTGGAAACACCATATATTTT | CSVESGGGQGTTGNTIYF
- | TRBJ2-7 | - | TRBV7-2 | 15 | TGTGCCAGCAGCTTTGGAGGGAGAAGGTCCTACGAGCAGTACTTC | CASSFGGRRSYEQYF
TRBD1 | TRBJ1-2 | - | TRBV19 | 16 | TGTGCCAGTAGTAAAAGACGACAGGGACCGGACTATGGCTACACCTTC | CASSKRRQGPDYGYTF
TRBD2 | TRBJ2-1 | - | TRBV5-1 | 15 | TGCGCCAGCAGCTTGGGACTAGCGGGAGGTGATGAGCAGTTCTTC | CASSLGLAGGDEQFF
- | TRBJ2-5 | - | TRBV18 | 17 | TGTGCCAGCTCACCACCCTCGGCTAGTGGTTATCAAGAGACCCAGTACTTC | CASSPPSASGYQETQYF
TRBD2 | TRBJ2-3 | few | TRBV5-4 | 14 | TGTGCCAGCAGCTTGCGGGAGGGCACAGATACGCAGTATTTT | CASSLREGTDTQYF
TRBD2 | TRBJ2-3 | - | TRBV2 | 14 | TGTGCCAGCTTGGAGGGAGGGAGCACAGATACGCAGTATTTT | CASLEGGSTDTQYF
- | TRBJ1-4 | - | TRBV27 | 13 | TGTGCCAGCAGTTTGAGCCGTGCTGAAAAACTGTTTTTT | CASSLSRAEKLFF
TRBD1 | TRBJ1-3 | - | TRBV30 | 17 | TGTGCCTTCCATCCCGGGACAGGGTTTGTGCTAGGAAACACCATATATTTT | CAFHPGTGFVLGNTIYF
- | TRBJ2-5 | once | TRBV19 | 16 | TGTGCCAGTAAGGTTGACCGGAGGGGGGGGGCGGAGACCCAGTACTTC | CASKVDRRGGAETQYF
TRBD1 | TRBJ1-2 | - | TRBV18 | 14 | TGTGCCAGCTCACCTCCGACAGGGTTCTATGGCTACACCTTC | CASSPPTGFYGYTF
- | TRBJ2-1 | - | TRBV7-6 | 14 | TGTGCCAGCAGCTTTAAGGACAGATACAATGAGCAGTTCTTC | CASSFKDRYNEQFF
- | TRBJ2-2 | - | TRBV29-1 | 13 | TGCAGCACCTCCGGGACAAACACCGGGGAGCTGTTTTTT | CSTSGTNTGELFF
TRBD1 | TRBJ1-4 | - | TRBV10-3 | 14 | TGTGCCATCAGTCCAGGGGGTGCAAATGAAAAACTGTTTTTT | CAISPGGANEKLFF
- | TRBJ2-1 | - | TRBV3-1/TRBV3-2 | 15 | TGTGCCAGCAGCCAACGGGGAGGCGCCTACAATGAGCAGTTCTTC | CASSQRGGAYNEQFF
TRBD2 | TRBJ2-3 | - | TRBV5-6 | 19 | TGTGCCAGCAGCGACGAGGGGGCTAGCGGGAGGAAGAGCACAGATACGCAGTATTTT | CASSDEGASGRKSTDTQYF
TRBD1 | TRBJ1-4 | once | TRBV18 | 16 | TGTGCCAGCTCACCAACCCGGACAGGGAAAGACGAAAAACTGTTTTTT | CASSPTRTGKDEKLFF
- | TRBJ2-5 | - | TRBV6-5 | 13 | TGTGCCAGCAGTTACTCCCCTACGGAGACCCAGTACTTC | CASSYSPTETQYF